Listed here are 30 T cell receptor beta chains from one sample, sequenced in a study of blood T cells in healthy people across ages. Through a sample-barcoded 5' primer and a J-beta primer mix, a second PCR was run for roughly 6 to 11 cycles. One entry per CDR3 protein, called by TCRdb with MiXCR from the 5' RACE reads. The table shows 1.5 million to 2 million distinct CDR3 sequences, with about 50% occurring only once. The sequenced sample consisted of blood. The receptors stem from a woman in her 40s in good health.

This clonotype has a handful of counts. This chain links TRBV12-3 or TRBV12-4 with TRBJ2-3, with 7 bases matching TRBD2. V lost 2 bases and J lost 3; bases outside the gene matches: 5. The CDR3 has 15 amino acids. The CDR3 DNA reads TGTGCCAGCAGTTTATTGGGGGGGGAGACAGATACGCAGTATTTT. This gives the protein CASSLLGGETDTQYF.

This chain joins TRBV20-1 and TRBJ2-1; 12 bases match TRBD2. With V trimmed by 5 bases and J by 3 bases, 5 bases remained unmatched. The CDR3 is made up of 15 amino acids. Looked up from germline, CDR1 is DFQATT and CDR2 is SNEGSKA (reference sequence). CDR3 DNA sequence: TGCAGTGCTCGACTAGCGGGGGAATACTACAATGAGCAGTTCTTC. Encoded protein: CSARLAGEYYNEQFF.

The chain uses TRBV6-1 and TRBJ2-1, with TRBD2 matching over 14 bases. CDR1 and CDR2 (germline): MNHNS, SASEGT. The V and J ends lost 3 bases and 5 bases, in that order; junction bases with no gene match: 0. The CDR3 is 15 residues long. The CDR3 nucleotides are TGTGCCAGCAGTGAGACTAGCGGGGGGGACAATGAGCAGTTCTTC. Its translation: CASSETSGGDNEQFF.

Notes on this clonotype: Its ends do not fully match the called genes, so a read error is possible. The chain carries TRBV10-3 and TRBJ2-5; perhaps TRBD1 as D (6 bases). Germline V lookup: CDR1 ENHRY, CDR2 SYGVKD. This CDR3 is 15 amino acids long. The CDR3 loop is CAISDVGGERETLYF. CDR3 DNA: TGTGCCATCAGTGATGTAGGGGGAGAGAGAGAGACCCTGTACTTC.

V and J are TRBV6-2 or TRBV6-3 and TRBJ2-1; 10 bases match TRBD1. The CDR3 has 17 residues. Trimming removed 8 bases from V and 6 bases from J; junction bases left unmatched: 16. The germline V gene has CDR1 MNHEY and CDR2 SVGEGT. CDR3 coding DNA: TGTGCCAGCGAAGAACTCGGGACAGGGGTTGGAGTCAATGAGCAGTTCTTC. The encoded protein is CASEELGTGVGVNEQFF.

This clonotype was seen a handful of times. The rearrangement links TRBV29-1 to TRBJ2-1, with TRBD1 matching over 12 bases. After removal of 6 bases from V and 8 bases from J, the junction contained 5 bases not matched to a gene. This CDR3 comprises 13 residues. Germline CDR1 is SQVTM and CDR2 is ANQGSEA. The CDR3 coding sequence is TGCAGCGTGGGGGGACAGGGGGCTTATGAGCAGTTCTTC. This codes for CSVGGQGAYEQFF.

This chain joins TRBV20-1 and TRBJ2-3; TRBD2 is a possible D gene (5 bases). CDR3 length: 16 amino acids. V lost 0 bases to trimming and J lost 2 bases, with 15 bases between them. The V gene's germline CDR1 is DFQATT and CDR2 SNEGSKA (reference sequence). The CDR3 region is CSARDGFGMHTDTQYF. The CDR3, as DNA: TGCAGTGCTAGAGATGGGTTCGGGATGCACACAGATACGCAGTATTTT.

This chain joins TRBV5-8 and TRBJ2-1; TRBD1 is a possible D gene (6 bases). The CDR3 loop spans 14 amino acids. From germline, CDR1 is SGHTS and CDR2 YDEGEE. Trimming pared 4 bases from V and 5 bases from J, leaving 13 bases between. The CDR3: CASSSRDTDNEQFF. In DNA form, the CDR3 reads TGTGCCAGCAGCAGCCGGGACACTGACAATGAGCAGTTCTTC.

For this clonotype: The missing conserved phenylalanine or tryptophan at the end of this CDR3 makes a read error likely. The rearrangement links TRBV7-2 to TRBJ2-5; D unclear. V lost 11 bases and J lost 5, with 15 bases in between. There are 12 residues in the CDR3. Germline assignment: CDR1 SGHTA and CDR2 FQGNSA. The CDR3 nucleotides read TGTGCCCGCGGCGAAATTTGGGAGACCCAGTACGTC. It yields the protein CARGEIWETQYV.

The chain joins TRBV24-1 to TRBJ2-5, with 8 bases that match TRBD1. V lost 9 bases and J lost 7; bases outside the gene matches: 9. This CDR3 contains 13 residues. CDR1 KGHDR and CDR2 SFDVKD come from the germline V gene. The DNA of the CDR3 is TGTGCCACCGGCGACAGGGGCGTAGGGACCCAGTACTTC. Protein product: CATGDRGVGTQYF.

The genes are TRBV7-9 and TRBJ1-2, with 9 bases aligning to TRBD1. Germline-derived CDR1 and CDR2 are SEHNR and FQNEAQ (reference sequence). CDR3 size: 14 residues. The V and J ends lost 9 bases and 8 bases, in that order; junction bases with no gene match: 13. CDR3 in DNA: TGTGCCAGTAACAGGGGGCAGGCCAGAGAAGGCTACACCTTC. As protein: CASNRGQAREGYTF. The variable domain in full, with the rest retrieved from reference TRBV7-9 and TRBJ1-2, is DTGVSQNPRHKITKRGQNVTFRCDPISEHNRLYWYRQTLGQGPEFLTYFQNEAQLEKSRLLSDRFSAERPKGSFSTLEIQRTEQGDSAMYLCASNRGQAREGYTFGSGTRLTVV.

This chain connects TRBV6-1 to TRBJ2-1, with D perhaps being TRBD1 or TRBD2 (6 bases each). V shed 6 bases and J shed 1 base, with 19 bases lying between them. The CDR3 loop spans 17 amino acids. CDR1 is MNHNS, CDR2 SASEGT, per germline. In DNA, the CDR3 is TGTGCCAGCAGGGAGGGGGGATTGAAGTTTTCCTACAATGAGCAGTTCTTC. The encoded protein is CASREGGLKFSYNEQFF.

The chain carries TRBV12-3 or TRBV12-4 and TRBJ2-3; D unresolved. V was trimmed by 5 bases and J by 1 base, leaving 7 bases between them. The CDR3 is made up of 13 amino acids. The DNA for the CDR3 is TGTGCCAGCAGTAGAAAGGGCACAGATACGCAGTATTTT. Residues: CASSRKGTDTQYF.

The chain combines TRBV28 with TRBJ2-7; 12 bases line up with TRBD2. The CDR3 loop spans 16 amino acids. J lost 4 bases, V lost 2 bases, and 6 bases had no gene match. Germline-derived CDR1 and CDR2 are MDHEN and SYDVKM. CDR3 residues: CASSLRLAGAPYEQYF. CDR3 in DNA: TGTGCCAGCAGTTTAAGACTAGCGGGGGCCCCGTACGAGCAGTACTTC.

Turning to this clonotype: The junction departs from germline at one end; a sequencing error may be responsible. The V gene is TRBV7-9, the J gene TRBJ2-1; no clear D gene. The length of the CDR3 is 14 residues. The germline V gene has CDR1 SEHNR and CDR2 FQNEAQ (reference sequence). This CDR3 reads CTSSLAAQNNEQFF. The CDR3 DNA sequence: TGTACCAGCAGCTTGGCAGCCCAGAACAATGAGCAGTTCTTC. Full variable domain (rest looked up from reference TRBV7-9 and TRBJ2-1): DTGVSQNPRHKITKRGQNVTFRCDPISEHNRLYWYRQTLGQGPEFLTYFQNEAQLEKSRLLSDRFSAERPKGSFSTLEIQRTEQGDSAMYLCTSSLAAQNNEQFFGPGTRLTVL.

This clonotype has more than one count but fewer than ten. The V call is TRBV24-1, the J call TRBJ2-5; D is perhaps TRBD1 or TRBD2 (5 bases each). Trimming cost V 4 bases and J 5 bases, with 7 bases left between them. The germline V gene encodes CDR1 KGHDR and CDR2 SFDVKD. CDR3 size: 12 residues. The CDR3 here is CATSEWGETQYF. The DNA for the CDR3 is TGTGCCACCAGTGAATGGGGGGAGACCCAGTACTTC.

With respect to this clonotype: A much larger clone sits a single nucleotide away, making a read error possible. This rearrangement joins TRBV20-1 to TRBJ2-4, with D unclear. The J call may be in error: the DNA end matches TRBJ2-5 better. Germline CDR1 DFQATT, CDR2 SNEGSKA (reference sequence). This CDR3 spans 13 amino acids. The CDR3: CRARVQRQETQYF. The DNA of the CDR3 is TGCAGGGCTAGAGTACAGAGACAAGAGACCCAGTACTTC.

The V gene is TRBV6-1, the J gene TRBJ2-1; TRBD1 matches at 9 bases. CDR1 and CDR2 from the germline V gene are MNHNS and SASEGT. CDR3 length: 15 amino acids. V lost 7 bases to trimming and J lost 3 bases; unmatched junction nucleotides: 7. The CDR3 nucleotides are TGTGCCAGCAACCTACCGGGACAGGGCTACAATGAGCAGTTCTTC. It codes for CASNLPGQGYNEQFF.

A few counts support this clonotype. J is TRBJ1-1 and V is TRBV29-1; D perhaps matches TRBD1 (6 bases). V gave up 6 bases and J gave up 1 base, with 12 bases separating them. Germline CDR1 is SQVTM and CDR2 is ANQGSEA. CDR3 length equals 13 residues. CDR3 residues: CSVLDRRNTEAFF. The CDR3 DNA reads as TGCAGCGTCCTCGACAGGAGGAACACTGAAGCTTTCTTT. The full variable domain, its missing parts supplied by reference TRBV29-1 and TRBJ1-1, is SAVISQKPSRDICQRGTSLTIQCQVDSQVTMMFWYRQQPGQSLTLIATANQGSEATYESGFVIDKFPISRPNLTFSTLTVSNMSPEDSSIYLCSVLDRRNTEAFFGQGTRLTVV.

This chain connects TRBV6-5 to TRBJ1-1; D gene uncertain. V was shortened by 2 bases and J by 5 bases, with 9 bases between the two germline ends. The CDR3 runs 13 residues. Germline CDR1 is MNHEY and CDR2 is SVGAGI. The CDR3 DNA sequence: TGTGCCAGCAGTTACGAGTTACGGACTGAAGCTTTCTTT. It translates to CASSYELRTEAFF.

This clonotype was counted a single time. The V and J genes are TRBV7-2 and TRBJ1-2, with 7 bases that match TRBD1. The CDR3 length is 16 residues. V was pared by 4 bases and J by 8 bases, with 16 bases of the junction left unmatched. CDR1 is SGHTA, CDR2 FQGNSA, per germline. The CDR3 DNA follows: TGTGCCAGCAGCTCCTATGCTCAGGGGGAAGTGAACGGCTACACCTTC. Translating gives CASSSYAQGEVNGYTF.

The rearrangement uses TRBV5-5 and TRBJ2-7; the match to TRBD1 covers 8 bases. Looked up from germline, CDR1 is SGHKS and CDR2 is YYEKEE (reference sequence). The CDR3 loop spans 15 amino acids. V was clipped by 1 base and J by 4 bases; unmatched bases: 7. CDR3 nucleotides: TGTGCCAGCAGCTTGTCCCGGGACAGGCCGTACGAGCAGTACTTC. Its translation is CASSLSRDRPYEQYF. The full variable domain, with the rest looked up from reference TRBV5-5 and TRBJ2-7, is DAGVTQSPTHLIKTRGQQVTLRCSPISGHKSVSWYQQVLGQGPQFIFQYYEKEERGRGNFPDRFSARQFPNYSSELNVNALLLGDSALYLCASSLSRDRPYEQYFGPGTRLTVT.

The chain is built from TRBV20-1 and TRBJ1-2; D uncertain. Between the trimmed V and J ends, which lost 0 bases and 6 bases, there was a span of 17 bases. The CDR3 consists of 15 residues. Per the germline V gene, CDR1 is DFQATT and CDR2 is SNEGSKA (reference sequence). CDR3 amino acids: CSARDRGQARNGYTF. The CDR3 DNA reads TGCAGTGCTAGAGATCGAGGGCAGGCAAGGAATGGCTACACCTTC.

V and J are TRBV2 and TRBJ2-1; 8 bases align to TRBD1. The J call may be mistaken, given a closer DNA end match to TRBJ2-7. The CDR3 is made up of 13 amino acids. Germline values: CDR1 SNHLY, CDR2 FYNNEI. The CDR3 DNA follows: TGTGCCAGCAACGGACAGGGCTACAATGAGCAGTACTTC. It encodes CASNGQGYNEQYF.

V usage is TRBV7-9 and J usage is TRBJ2-6; 7 bases match TRBD2. CDR1 and CDR2 from the germline V gene are SEHNR and FQNEAQ (reference sequence). The V gene end was trimmed by 7 bases and the J gene end by 3 bases; junction bases not matched to a gene: 6. CDR3 size: 15 residues. CDR3 nucleotide sequence: TGTGCCAGCACCGGGGGAGGGGTTGGGGCCAACGTCCTGACTTTC. Translation: CASTGGGVGANVLTF.

There are a few counts of this clonotype. The chain combines TRBV10-1 with TRBJ2-7, with D perhaps matching TRBD2 (5 bases). V lost 2 bases and J 7 bases, leaving 12 bases between the germline ends. The CDR3 length is 13 residues. CDR1 is WNHNN and CDR2 is SYGVQD in the germline V gene (reference sequence). The CDR3 nucleotides are TGCGCCAGCAGTGAGACATTCCCGGGGGAGCAGTACTTC. Encoded protein: CASSETFPGEQYF.

This chain joins TRBV20-1 and TRBJ2-4; a possible D gene is TRBD1 (6 bases). The J call is doubtful: the DNA matches TRBJ2-7 better. CDR3 length: 14 amino acids. Germline CDR1 DFQATT, CDR2 SNEGSKA (reference sequence). CDR3 in amino acids: CSAEGPGTSYEQYF. The CDR3 DNA is TGCAGTGCCGAGGGTCCCGGGACATCTTACGAGCAGTACTTC.

V usage is TRBV3-1 and J usage is TRBJ2-5; possible D gene TRBD1, 5 bases. Per the germline V gene, CDR1 is LGHDT and CDR2 is YNNKEL (reference sequence). V lost 1 base and J lost 1, with 10 bases in between. The CDR3 is 15 amino acids. The CDR3 bases are TGTGCCAGCAGCCAAGCGGGCAGGGCCCAAGAGACCCAGTACTTC. This gives the protein CASSQAGRAQETQYF.

The chain employs TRBV2 and TRBJ1-2; D gene uncertain. The CDR3 runs 13 residues. Trimming took 9 bases from V and 6 from J, leaving 17 bases between them. The V gene's germline CDR1 is SNHLY and CDR2 FYNNEI. CDR3 DNA: TGTGCCAGGGAGACAAGGGAGCACAATGGCTACACCTTC. It is translated as CARETREHNGYTF.

This clonotype was recorded a few times. The J gene is TRBJ2-7, the V gene TRBV6-2 or TRBV6-3, with TRBD2 matching 9 bases. CDR3 length: 14 amino acids. Trimming at V came to 2 bases and at J to 7 bases, leaving 6 bases not matched to a gene. CDR1 is MNHEY and CDR2 is SVGEGT in the germline V gene. The CDR3 DNA reads as TGTGCCAGCAGTTACCCTAGCGGGGTCCATGAGCAGTACTTC. It specifies CASSYPSGVHEQYF.